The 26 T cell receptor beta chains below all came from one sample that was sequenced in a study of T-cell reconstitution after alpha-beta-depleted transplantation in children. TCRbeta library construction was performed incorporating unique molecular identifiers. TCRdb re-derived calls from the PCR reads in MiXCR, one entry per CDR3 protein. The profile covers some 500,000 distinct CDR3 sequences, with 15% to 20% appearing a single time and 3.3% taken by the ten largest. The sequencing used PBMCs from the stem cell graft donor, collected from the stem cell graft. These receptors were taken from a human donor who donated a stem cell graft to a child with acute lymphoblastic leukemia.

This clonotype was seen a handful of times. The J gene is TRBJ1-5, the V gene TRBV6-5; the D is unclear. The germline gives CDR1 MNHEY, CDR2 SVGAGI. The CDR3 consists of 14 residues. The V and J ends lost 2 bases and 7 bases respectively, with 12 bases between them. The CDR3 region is CASSYKGRGQPQHF. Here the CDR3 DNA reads TGTGCCAGCAGTTACAAGGGAAGAGGGCAGCCCCAGCATTTT.

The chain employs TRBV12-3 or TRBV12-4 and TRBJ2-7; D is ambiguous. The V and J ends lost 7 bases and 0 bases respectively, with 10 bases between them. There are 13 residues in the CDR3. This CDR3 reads CASTTWASYEQYF. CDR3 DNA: TGTGCCAGCACGACATGGGCCTCCTACGAGCAGTACTTC.

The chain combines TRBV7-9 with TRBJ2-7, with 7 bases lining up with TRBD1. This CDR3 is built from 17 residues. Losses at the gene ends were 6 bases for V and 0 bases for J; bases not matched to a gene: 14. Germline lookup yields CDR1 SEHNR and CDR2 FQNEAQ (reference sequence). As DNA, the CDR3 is TGTGCCAGCAGTCACACGAGGACAGGTTGGAGCTCCTACGAGCAGTACTTC. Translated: CASSHTRTGWSSYEQYF.

CDR3 bases: TGTGCCAGCAGCTTGGGCGGAACACCTAACTATGGCTACACCTTC. Protein sequence: CASSLGGTPNYGYTF. The V and J genes are TRBV5-5 and TRBJ1-2; the D is unclear. The V end was cut by 0 bases, the J end by 0 bases, with 9 bases between. Germline CDR1 and CDR2: SGHKS and YYEKEE (reference sequence). The CDR3 extends over 15 amino acids.

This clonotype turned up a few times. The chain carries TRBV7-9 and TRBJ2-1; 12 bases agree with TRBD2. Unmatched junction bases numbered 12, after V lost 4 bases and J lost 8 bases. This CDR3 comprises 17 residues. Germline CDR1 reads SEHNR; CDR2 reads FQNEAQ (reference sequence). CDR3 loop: CASSSGLAGLTWDEQFF. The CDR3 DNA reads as TGTGCCAGCAGCTCCGGACTAGCGGGATTAACTTGGGATGAGCAGTTCTTC.

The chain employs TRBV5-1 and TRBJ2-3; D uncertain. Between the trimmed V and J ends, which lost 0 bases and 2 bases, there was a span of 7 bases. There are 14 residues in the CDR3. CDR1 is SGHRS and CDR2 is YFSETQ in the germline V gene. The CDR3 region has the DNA TGCGCCAGCAGCTTGGAACACGCCACAGATACGCAGTATTTT. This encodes CASSLEHATDTQYF.

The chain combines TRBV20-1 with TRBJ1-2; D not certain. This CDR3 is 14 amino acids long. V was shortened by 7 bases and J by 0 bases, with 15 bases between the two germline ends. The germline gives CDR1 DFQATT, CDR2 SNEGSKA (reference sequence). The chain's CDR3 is CSVTRPSTNYGYTF. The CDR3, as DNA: TGCAGTGTAACTCGTCCCTCTACTAACTATGGCTACACCTTC.

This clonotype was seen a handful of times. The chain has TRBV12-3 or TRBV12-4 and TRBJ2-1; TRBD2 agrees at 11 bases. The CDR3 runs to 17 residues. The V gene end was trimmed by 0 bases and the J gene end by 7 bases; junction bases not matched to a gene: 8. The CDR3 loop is CASSLASGRARGNEQFF. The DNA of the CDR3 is TGTGCCAGCAGTTTAGCTAGCGGGAGGGCCCGAGGGAATGAGCAGTTCTTC.

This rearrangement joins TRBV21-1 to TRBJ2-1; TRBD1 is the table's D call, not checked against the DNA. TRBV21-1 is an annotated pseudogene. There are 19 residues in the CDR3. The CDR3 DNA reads TGTGCCAGCAGCACCTATAAGAGAACCGGGACCGGGACCTACAATGAGCAGTTCTTC. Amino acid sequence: CASSTYKRTGTGTYNEQFF.

CDR3 residues: CASTSTGLARAGELFF. CDR3 in DNA: TGTGCCAGCACTTCTACCGGACTAGCTCGCGCCGGGGAGCTGTTTTTT. The rearrangement links TRBV6-5 to TRBJ2-2; TRBD2 matches at 8 bases. V shed 7 bases, J shed 6 bases, and the junction held 13 bases outside the gene matches. CDR3 length equals 16 residues. CDR1 MNHEY and CDR2 SVGAGI come from the germline V gene.

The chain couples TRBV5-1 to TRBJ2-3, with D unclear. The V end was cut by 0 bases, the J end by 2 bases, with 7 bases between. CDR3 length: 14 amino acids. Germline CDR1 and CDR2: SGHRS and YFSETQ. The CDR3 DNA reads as TGCGCCAGCAGCTTGGGTGTACCCACAGATACGCAGTATTTT. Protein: CASSLGVPTDTQYF.

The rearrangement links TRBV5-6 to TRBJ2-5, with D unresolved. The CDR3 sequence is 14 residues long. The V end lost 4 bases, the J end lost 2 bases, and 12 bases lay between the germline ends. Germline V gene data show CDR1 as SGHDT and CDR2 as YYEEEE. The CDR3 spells CASSPPRIQETQYF. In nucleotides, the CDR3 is TGTGCCAGCAGCCCTCCCCGGATACAAGAGACCCAGTACTTC.

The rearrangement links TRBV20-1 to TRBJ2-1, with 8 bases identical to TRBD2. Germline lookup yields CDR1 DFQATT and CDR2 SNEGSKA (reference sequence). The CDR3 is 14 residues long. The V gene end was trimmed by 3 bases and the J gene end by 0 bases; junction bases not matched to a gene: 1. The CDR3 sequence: CSARTSDSYNEQFF. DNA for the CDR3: TGCAGTGCTAGGACTAGCGACTCCTACAATGAGCAGTTCTTC.

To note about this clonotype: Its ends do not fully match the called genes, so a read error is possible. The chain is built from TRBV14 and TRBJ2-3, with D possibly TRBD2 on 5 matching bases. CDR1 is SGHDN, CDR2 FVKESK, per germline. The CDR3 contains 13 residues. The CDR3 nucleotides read TGTGCCAGCAGCCAGAAGACGATCGGGGTCAACTTTTTT. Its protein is CASSQKTIGVNFF.

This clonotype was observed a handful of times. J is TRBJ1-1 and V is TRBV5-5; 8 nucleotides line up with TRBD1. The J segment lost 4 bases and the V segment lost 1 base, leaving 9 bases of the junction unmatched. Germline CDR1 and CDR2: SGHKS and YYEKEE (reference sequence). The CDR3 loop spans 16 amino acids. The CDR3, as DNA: TGTGCCAGCAGCTTGTCCCGTGACAGGGGTCGCACTGAAGCTTTCTTT. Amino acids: CASSLSRDRGRTEAFF.

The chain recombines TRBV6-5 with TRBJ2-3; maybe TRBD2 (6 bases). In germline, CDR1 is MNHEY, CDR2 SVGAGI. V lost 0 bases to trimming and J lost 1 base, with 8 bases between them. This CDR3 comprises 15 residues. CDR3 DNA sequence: TGTGCCAGCAGTTACTCGATAGCGGGCACAGATACGCAGTATTTT. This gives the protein CASSYSIAGTDTQYF.

The CDR3, as DNA: TGTGCCAGCAGCGTAGGGGGCGGGAGCGGGGAGCTGTTTTTT. Residues: CASSVGGGSGELFF. The J gene is TRBJ2-2, the V gene TRBV9; 7 nucleotides agree with TRBD2. From germline, CDR1 is SGDLS and CDR2 YYNGEE. The CDR3 totals 14 residues. With 0 bases clipped from V and 7 bases from J, the junction kept 3 bases outside the gene matches.

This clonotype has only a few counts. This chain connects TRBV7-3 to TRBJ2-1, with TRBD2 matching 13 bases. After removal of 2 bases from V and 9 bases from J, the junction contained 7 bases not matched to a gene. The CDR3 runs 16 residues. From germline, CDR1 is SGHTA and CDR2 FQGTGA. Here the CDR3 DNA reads TGTGCCAGCAGCTTAGAACCGGGACTAGCGGGAATTGAGCAGTTCTTC. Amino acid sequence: CASSLEPGLAGIEQFF.

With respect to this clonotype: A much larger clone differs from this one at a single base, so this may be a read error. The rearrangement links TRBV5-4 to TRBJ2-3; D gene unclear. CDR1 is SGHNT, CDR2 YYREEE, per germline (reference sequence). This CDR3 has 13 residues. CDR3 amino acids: CAISLEPGDTQYF. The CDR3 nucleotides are TGTGCCATCAGCTTGGAACCCGGCGATACGCAGTATTTT.

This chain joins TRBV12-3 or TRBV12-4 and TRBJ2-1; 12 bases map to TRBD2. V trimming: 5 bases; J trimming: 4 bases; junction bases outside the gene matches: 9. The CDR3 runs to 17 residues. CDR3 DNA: TGTGCCAGCAGTCCGGACGGACTAGCGGGAAGGTACAATGAGCAGTTCTTC. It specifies CASSPDGLAGRYNEQFF.

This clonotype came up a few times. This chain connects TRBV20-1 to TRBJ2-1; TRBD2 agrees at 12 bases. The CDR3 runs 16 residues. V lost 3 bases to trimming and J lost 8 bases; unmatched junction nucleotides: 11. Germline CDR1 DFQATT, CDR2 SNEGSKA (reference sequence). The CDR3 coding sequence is TGCAGTGCTAGCTTGGCGGCTAGCGGGAGGGATCATGAGCAGTTCTTC. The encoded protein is CSASLAASGRDHEQFF.

The CDR3 DNA reads TGCAGTGCTTCCGGGTCGCCCGAACCAGATACGCAGTATTTT. Amino acids: CSASGSPEPDTQYF. This chain joins TRBV20-1 and TRBJ2-3, with unresolved D. V was cut by 5 bases and J by 4 bases, with 16 bases left in between. Germline values: CDR1 DFQATT, CDR2 SNEGSKA (reference sequence). The CDR3 has 14 residues.

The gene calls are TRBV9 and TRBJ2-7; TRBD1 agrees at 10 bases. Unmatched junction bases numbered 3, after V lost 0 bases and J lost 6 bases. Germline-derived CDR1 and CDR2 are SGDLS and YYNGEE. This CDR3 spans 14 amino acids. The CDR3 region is CASSVVWTGGEQYF. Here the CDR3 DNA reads TGTGCCAGCAGCGTAGTGTGGACAGGGGGCGAGCAGTACTTC.

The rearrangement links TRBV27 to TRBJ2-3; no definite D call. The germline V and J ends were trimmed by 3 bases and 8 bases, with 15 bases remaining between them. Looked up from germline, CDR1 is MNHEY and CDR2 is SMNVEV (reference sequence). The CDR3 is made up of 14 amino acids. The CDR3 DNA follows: TGTGCCAGCAGTTTTACTGGACCTACGACTACGCAGTATTTT. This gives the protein CASSFTGPTTTQYF.

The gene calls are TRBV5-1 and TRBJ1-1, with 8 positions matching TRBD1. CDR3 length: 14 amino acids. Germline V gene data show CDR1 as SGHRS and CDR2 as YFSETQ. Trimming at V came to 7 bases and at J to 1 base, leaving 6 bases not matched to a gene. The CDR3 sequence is CASGSGTGNTEAFF. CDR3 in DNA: TGCGCCAGCGGTTCCGGGACAGGGAACACTGAAGCTTTCTTT.

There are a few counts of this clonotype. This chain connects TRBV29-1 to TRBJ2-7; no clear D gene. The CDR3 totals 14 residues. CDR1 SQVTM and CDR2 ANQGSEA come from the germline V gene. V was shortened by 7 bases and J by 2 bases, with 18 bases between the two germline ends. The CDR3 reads CSGTGSLAPYEQYF. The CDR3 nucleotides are TGCAGCGGGACCGGGTCCTTGGCTCCCTACGAGCAGTACTTC.